This T cell receptor beta chain was identified in a study of neurological immune-mediated disorders. Overall study results and limits: Patients with HTLV-1-associated myelopathy had the highest level of TCR clonal expansion, whereas patients with multiple sclerosis had the lowest level, falling beneath the level found in healthy controls.

This clonotype was observed at least ten times. Its antigen remains unknown. The CDR3 runs 11 residues. The V end was cut by 6 bases, the J end by 11 bases, with 11 bases between. PBMCs stored at -80 C, numbering 2 million, were the origin of the unsorted libraries. cDNA was made by 5'RACE with 10-nucleotide random UMIs. Per sequencing run, 15-18 subjects together gave over 190 million TCR-beta sequences. In TCRdb, the 5' RACE reads were re-called with MiXCR into one record per CDR3 protein. The sample lists about 50,000 distinct CDR3 sequences, 3% to 4% seen once, with roughly 5.5% in the top ten. The J gene is TRBJ2-1, the V gene TRBV12-3 or TRBV12-4, with D perhaps given as TRBD1 or TRBD2 (5 bases each). This receptor was obtained from a man aged 35-49 years with multiple sclerosis. Material: PBMCs. The CDR3 DNA is TGTGCCAGCAGCACGGGACCAAAGCAGTTCTTC. Translated: CASSTGPKQFF.